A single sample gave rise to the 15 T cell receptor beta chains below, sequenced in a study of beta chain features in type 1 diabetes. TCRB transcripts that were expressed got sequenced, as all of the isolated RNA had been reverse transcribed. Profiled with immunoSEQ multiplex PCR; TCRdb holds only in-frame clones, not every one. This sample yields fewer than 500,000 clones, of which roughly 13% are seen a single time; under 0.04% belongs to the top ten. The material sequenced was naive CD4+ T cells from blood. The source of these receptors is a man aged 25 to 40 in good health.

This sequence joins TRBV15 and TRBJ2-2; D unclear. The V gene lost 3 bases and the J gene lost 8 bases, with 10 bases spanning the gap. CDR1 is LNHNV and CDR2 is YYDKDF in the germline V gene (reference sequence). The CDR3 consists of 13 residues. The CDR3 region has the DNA TGTGCCACCAGCAGGTCTTTTTCTGGGGAGCTGTTTTTT. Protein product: CATSRSFSGELFF.

In DNA, the CDR3 is TGTGCCAGCAGCTTAGTCCGCGCGCACCCCGGTGGCTACACCTTC. It encodes CASSLVRAHPGGYTF. The V gene is TRBV7-2, the J gene TRBJ1-2; D gene uncertain. Germline CDR1 SGHTA, CDR2 FQGNSA. Between the trimmed V and J ends, which lost 1 base and 7 bases, there was a span of 16 bases. The CDR3 sequence is 15 residues long.

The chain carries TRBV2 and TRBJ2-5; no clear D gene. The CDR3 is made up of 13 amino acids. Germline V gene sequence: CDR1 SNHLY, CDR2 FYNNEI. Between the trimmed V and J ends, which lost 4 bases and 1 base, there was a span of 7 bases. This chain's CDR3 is CASSVVRQETQYF. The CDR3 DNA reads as TGTGCCAGCAGTGTTGTCCGCCAAGAGACCCAGTACTTC.

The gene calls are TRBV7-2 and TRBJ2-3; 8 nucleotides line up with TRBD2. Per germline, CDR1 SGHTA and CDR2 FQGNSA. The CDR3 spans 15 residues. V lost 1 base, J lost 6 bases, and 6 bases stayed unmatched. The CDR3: CASSLEGLGMDTQYF. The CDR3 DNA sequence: TGTGCCAGCAGCTTAGAGGGACTAGGAATGGATACGCAGTATTTT.

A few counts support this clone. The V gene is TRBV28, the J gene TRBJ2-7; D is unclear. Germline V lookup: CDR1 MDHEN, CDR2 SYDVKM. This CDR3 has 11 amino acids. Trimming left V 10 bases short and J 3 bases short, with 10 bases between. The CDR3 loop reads CATHAYYEQYV. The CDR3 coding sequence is TGTGCCACTCACGCCTACTACGAGCAGTACGTC.

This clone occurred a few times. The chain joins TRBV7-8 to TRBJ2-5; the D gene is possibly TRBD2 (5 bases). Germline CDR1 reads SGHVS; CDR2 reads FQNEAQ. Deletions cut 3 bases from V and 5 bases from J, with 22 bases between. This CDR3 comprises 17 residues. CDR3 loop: CASSFSFEPRRRETQYF. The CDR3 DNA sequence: TGTGCCAGCAGCTTTTCCTTTGAACCTAGGAGGCGGGAGACCCAGTACTTC.

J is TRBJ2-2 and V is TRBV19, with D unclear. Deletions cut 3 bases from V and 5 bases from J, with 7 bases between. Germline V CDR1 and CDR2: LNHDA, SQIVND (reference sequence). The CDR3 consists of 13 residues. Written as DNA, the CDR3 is TGTGCCAGTAGTATTGAGGTGACCGGGGAGCTGTTTTTT. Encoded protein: CASSIEVTGELFF.

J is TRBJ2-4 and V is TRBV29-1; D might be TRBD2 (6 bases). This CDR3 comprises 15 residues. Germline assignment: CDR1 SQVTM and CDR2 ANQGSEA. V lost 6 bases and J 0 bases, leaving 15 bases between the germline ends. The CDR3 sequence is CSVSDGLLAKNIQYF. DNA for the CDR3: TGCAGCGTAAGTGACGGACTACTAGCCAAAAACATTCAGTACTTC.

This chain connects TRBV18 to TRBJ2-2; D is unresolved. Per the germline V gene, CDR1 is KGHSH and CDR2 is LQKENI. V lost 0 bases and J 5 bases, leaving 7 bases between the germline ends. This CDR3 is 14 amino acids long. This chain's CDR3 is CASSPPAVTGELFF. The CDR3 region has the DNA TGTGCCAGCTCACCACCCGCGGTAACCGGGGAGCTGTTTTTT.

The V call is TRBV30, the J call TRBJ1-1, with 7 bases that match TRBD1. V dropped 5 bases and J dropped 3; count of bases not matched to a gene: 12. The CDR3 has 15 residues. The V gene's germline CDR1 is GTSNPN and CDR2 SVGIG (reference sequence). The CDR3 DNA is TGTGCCTGGGGGGACAGACAGTTAACCCACACTGAAGCTTTCTTT. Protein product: CAWGDRQLTHTEAFF.

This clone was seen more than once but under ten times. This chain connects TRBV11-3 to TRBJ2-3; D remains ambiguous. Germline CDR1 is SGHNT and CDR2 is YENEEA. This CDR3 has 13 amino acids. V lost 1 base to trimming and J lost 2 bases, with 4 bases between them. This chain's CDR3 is CASSLAYTDTQYF. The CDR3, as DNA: TGTGCCAGCAGCTTAGCATACACAGATACGCAGTATTTT. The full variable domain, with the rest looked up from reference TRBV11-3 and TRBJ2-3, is EAGVVQSPRYKIIEKKQPVAFWCNPISGHNTLYWYLQNLGQGPELLIRYENEEAVDDSQLPKDRFSAERLKGVDSTLKIQPAELGDSAVYLCASSLAYTDTQYFGPGTRLTVL.

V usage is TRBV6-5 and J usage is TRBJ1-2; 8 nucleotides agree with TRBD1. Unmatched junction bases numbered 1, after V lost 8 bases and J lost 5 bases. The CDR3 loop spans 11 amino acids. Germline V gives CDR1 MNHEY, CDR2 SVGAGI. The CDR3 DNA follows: TGTGCCAGCGGACAGGGTTATGGCTACACCTTC. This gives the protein CASGQGYGYTF.

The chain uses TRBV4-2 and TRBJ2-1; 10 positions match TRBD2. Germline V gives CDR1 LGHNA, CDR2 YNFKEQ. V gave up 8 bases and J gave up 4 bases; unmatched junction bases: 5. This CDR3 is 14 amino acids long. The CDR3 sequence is CASSTSGLYNEQFF. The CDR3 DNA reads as TGTGCCAGCTCGACTAGCGGGCTTTACAATGAGCAGTTCTTC.

The CDR3 DNA is TGTGCCAGCAGCAAAGGAGGGGCGTATGACAATGAGCAGTTCTTC. Translated, it gives CASSKGGAYDNEQFF. The chain joins TRBV7-9 to TRBJ2-1, with TRBD2 as a possible D gene (6 bases). This CDR3 contains 15 residues. Trimming left V 5 bases short and J 5 bases short, with 16 bases between. Looked up from germline, CDR1 is SEHNR and CDR2 is FQNEAQ (reference sequence).

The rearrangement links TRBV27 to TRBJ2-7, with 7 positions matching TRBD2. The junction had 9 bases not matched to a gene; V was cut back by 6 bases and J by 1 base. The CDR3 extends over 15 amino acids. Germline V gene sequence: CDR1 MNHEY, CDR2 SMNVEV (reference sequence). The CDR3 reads CASSLGLGASYEQYV. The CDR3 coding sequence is TGTGCCAGCAGCCTCGGACTAGGGGCGTCCTACGAGCAGTACGTC.